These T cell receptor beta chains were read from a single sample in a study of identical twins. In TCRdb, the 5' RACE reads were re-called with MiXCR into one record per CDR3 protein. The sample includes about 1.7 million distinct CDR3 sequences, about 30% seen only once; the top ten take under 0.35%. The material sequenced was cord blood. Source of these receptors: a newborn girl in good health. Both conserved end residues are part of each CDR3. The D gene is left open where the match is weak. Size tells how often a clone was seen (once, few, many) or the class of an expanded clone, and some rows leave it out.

CASSEQGVYEQYF,TGTGCCAGCAGTGAACAGGGGGTTTACGAGCAGTACTTC,TRBD1,few,TRBJ2-7,TRBV25-1
CASSYTRTSTDTQYF,TGTGCCAGCAGTTACACCAGAACTAGCACAGATACGCAGTATTTT,NA,many,TRBJ2-3,TRBV6-5
CASSVSGNTGELFF,TGTGCCAGCAGTGTATCCGGGAACACCGGGGAGCTGTTTTTT,NA,few,TRBJ2-2,TRBV2
CSVERVNTEAFF,TGCAGCGTTGAAAGGGTGAACACTGAAGCTTTCTTT,NA,NA,TRBJ1-1,TRBV29-1
CASARPGGNQPQHF,TGCGCCAGCGCTAGGCCGGGAGGCAATCAGCCCCAGCATTTT,NA,NA,TRBJ1-5,TRBV10-1
CASSSALAGTGNQETQYF,TGTGCCAGCAGTTCCGCCCTCGCCGGGACTGGCAACCAAGAGACCCAGTACTTC,NA,NA,TRBJ2-5,TRBV12-3/TRBV12-4
CASSQRGTGYSNQPQHF,TGTGCCAGCAGCCAGAGAGGGACAGGTTATAGCAATCAGCCCCAGCATTTT,TRBD1,NA,TRBJ1-5,TRBV4-2
CASTTGLAIESKNIQYF,TGTGCCAGCACTACGGGACTAGCGATCGAGTCCAAAAACATTCAGTACTTC,TRBD2,few,TRBJ2-4,TRBV6-6
CSAKVQGAITTKNIQYF,TGCAGTGCTAAAGTACAGGGGGCCATAACGACCAAAAACATTCAGTACTTC,TRBD1,few,TRBJ2-4,TRBV20-1
CASSDVNRERTEAFF,TGTGCCAGCAGTGACGTGAACAGGGAACGGACTGAAGCTTTCTTT,NA,few,TRBJ1-1,TRBV2
CASSLRRGDLAPYEQYF,TGTGCCAGCAGCTTAAGAAGGGGTGACCTAGCCCCCTACGAGCAGTACTTC,NA,NA,TRBJ2-7,TRBV11-2
CASSLDTYNSPLHF,TGTGCCAGCAGTTTGGACACCTATAATTCACCCCTCCACTTT,NA,many,TRBJ1-6,TRBV5-1
CASSERGGLSSPLHF,TGTGCCAGCAGCGAAAGAGGGGGTCTAAGCTCACCCCTCCACTTT,NA,few,TRBJ1-6,TRBV11-2
CASSLWGAGVADNEQFF,TGTGCCAGCAGCTTATGGGGAGCGGGAGTAGCCGACAATGAGCAGTTCTTC,TRBD2,NA,TRBJ2-1,TRBV11-2